This T cell receptor (beta chain) was documented in a study of T cell responses to AZD1222 COVID-19 vaccine. General study points: The breadth and depth of Spike-specific TCRs increased once two AZD1222 doses had been given.

Libraries were prepared by immunoSEQ multiplex PCR; TCRdb keeps only in-frame clonotypes and omits some of them. The sample holds about 140,000 clones, about 80% seen once. With respect to this clone: Its antigen is unknown.

The CDR3 contains 13 residues. The germline V and J ends were trimmed by 5 bases and 0 bases, with 7 bases remaining between them. The clonotype comes from an adult in good health. Material: peripheral blood, obtained on day 0 of AZD1222 vaccination. The gene calls are TRBV12-3 or TRBV12-4 and TRBJ1-1; no reliable D call. The CDR3 region has the DNA TGTGCCAGCAGTCCCCAAATGAACACTGAAGCTTTCTTT. This codes for CASSPQMNTEAFF.